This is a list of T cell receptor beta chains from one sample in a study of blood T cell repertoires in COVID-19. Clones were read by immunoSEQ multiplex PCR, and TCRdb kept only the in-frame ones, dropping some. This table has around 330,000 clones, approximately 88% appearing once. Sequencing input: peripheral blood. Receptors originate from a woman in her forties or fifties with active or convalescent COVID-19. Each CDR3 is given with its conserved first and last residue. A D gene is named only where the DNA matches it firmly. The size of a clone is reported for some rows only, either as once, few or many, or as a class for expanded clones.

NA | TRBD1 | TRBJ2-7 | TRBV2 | TGTGCCAGCAGTGGGACAGGGGGGCACTACGAGCAGTACTTC | CASSGTGGHYEQYF
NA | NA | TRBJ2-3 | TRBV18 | TGTGCCAGCTCACTAAGACTGGCGACGGATACGCAGTATTTT | CASSLRLATDTQYF
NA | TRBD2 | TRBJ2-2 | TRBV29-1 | TGCAGCGTGGGGGGACTAGCGGGAAGGAACACCGGGGAGCTGTTTTTT | CSVGGLAGRNTGELFF
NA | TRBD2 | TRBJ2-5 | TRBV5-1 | TGCGCCAGCAGCTTGGTGACTAGCGGGGGGTTACAAGAGACCCAGTACTTC | CASSLVTSGGLQETQYF
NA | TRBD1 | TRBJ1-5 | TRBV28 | TGTGCCAGCAGTTTCAGGGGGCGGAACAATCAGCCCCAGCATTTT | CASSFRGRNNQPQHF
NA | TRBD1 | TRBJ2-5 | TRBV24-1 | TGTGCCACCAGTGCTCAGGGGGCGAGGGTGACCCAGTACTTC | CATSAQGARVTQYF
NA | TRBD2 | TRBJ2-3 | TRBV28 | TGTGCCAGCAGTTCCCAGACTAGCGGGAGGGCCTGGACGCAGTATTTT | CASSSQTSGRAWTQYF
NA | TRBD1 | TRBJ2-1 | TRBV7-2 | TGTGCCAGCAGCTCGGGGACAGGGGGCCCCAATGAGCAGTTCTTC | CASSSGTGGPNEQFF
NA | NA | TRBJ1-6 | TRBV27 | TGTGCCAGCAGCTTTCCTAATTCACCCCTCCACTTT | CASSFPNSPLHF
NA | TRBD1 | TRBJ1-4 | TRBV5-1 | TGCGCCAGCAGCGCCTACAGGGGTTTTGCCGTTAATGAAAAACTGTTTTTT | CASSAYRGFAVNEKLFF
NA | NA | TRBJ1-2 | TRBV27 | TGTGCCAGCAGTTTAACTGGTCGCTGGCGGGGGGGGAGGGTGAATGGCTACACCTTC | CASSLTGRWRGGRVNGYTF
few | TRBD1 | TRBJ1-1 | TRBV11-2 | TGTGCCAGCAGCTTAGTGAGGACAGGGTCCACTGAAGCTTTCTTT | CASSLVRTGSTEAFF
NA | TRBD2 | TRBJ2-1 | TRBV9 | TGTGCCAGCAGCGCGAGGGCTAGCGGGAGAATCGATGAGCAGTTCTTC | CASSARASGRIDEQFF
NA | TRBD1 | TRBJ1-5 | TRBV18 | TGTGCCAGTAACACAGGGGGGAATCAGCCCCAGCATTTT | CASNTGGNQPQHF
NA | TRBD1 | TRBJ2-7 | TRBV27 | TGTGCCAGCAGTCCGGACAGGGCCCTCGAGCAGTACTTC | CASSPDRALEQYF
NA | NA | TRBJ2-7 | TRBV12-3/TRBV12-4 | TGTGCCAGCAGTTTATGGCTCCCCTACGAGCAGTACTTC | CASSLWLPYEQYF
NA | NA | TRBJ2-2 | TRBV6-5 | TGTGCCACCCGTTTAGCGCCCGACACCGGGGAGCTGTTTTTT | CATRLAPDTGELFF
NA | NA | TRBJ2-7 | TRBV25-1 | TGTGCCAGCAGACAGGACCTCTCCTACGAGCAGTACTTC | CASRQDLSYEQYF
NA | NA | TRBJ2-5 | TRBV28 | TGTGCCAGCCGAATTCACCAAAGGGGGGAGACCCAGTACTTC | CASRIHQRGETQYF
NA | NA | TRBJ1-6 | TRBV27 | TGTGCCAGCAGCCGGGAGTCCTATAATTCACCCCTCCACTTT | CASSRESYNSPLHF
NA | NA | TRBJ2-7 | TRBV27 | TGTGCCAGCAGTTTTAGAAGGAGCTCCTACGAGCAGTACTTC | CASSFRRSSYEQYF
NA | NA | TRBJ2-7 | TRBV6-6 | TGTGCCAGCAGTTCCGGGGTTCCCTACGAGCAGTACTTC | CASSSGVPYEQYF
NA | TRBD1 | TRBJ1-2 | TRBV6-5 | TGTGCCAGCTTGGGGACAGGGGCGGCCGGTGGCTACACCTTC | CASLGTGAAGGYTF
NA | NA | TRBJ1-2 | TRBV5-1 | TGCGCCAGCAGCTTCCGGGACATCTCCTATGGCTACACCTTC | CASSFRDISYGYTF
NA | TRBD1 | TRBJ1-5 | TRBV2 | TGTGCCAGCAGCCTGGACAGGGCTCCCTTGTGGCCCCAGCATTTT | CASSLDRAPLWPQHF
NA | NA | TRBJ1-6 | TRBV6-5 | TGTGCCAGCGCTCAGACAGGAGGCAATTCACCCCTCCACTTT | CASAQTGGNSPLHF
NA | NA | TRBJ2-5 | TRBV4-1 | TGCGCCAGCAGCCAAACGGGAGAGGTCAGGGAGACCCAGTACTTC | CASSQTGEVRETQYF
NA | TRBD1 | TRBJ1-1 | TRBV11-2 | TGTGCCAGCAGCTCCGGTTGGGGACAGGGGAGACCTGAAGCTTTCTTT | CASSSGWGQGRPEAFF
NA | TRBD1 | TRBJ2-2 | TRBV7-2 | TGTGCCAGCAGCCGCCCTGTTGGTGGGACAGAAAACACCGGGGAGCTGTTTTTT | CASSRPVGGTENTGELFF
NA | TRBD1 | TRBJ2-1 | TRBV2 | TGTGCCAGCAGAGGACAGGGGGGGAACAATGAGCAGTTCTTC | CASRGQGGNNEQFF
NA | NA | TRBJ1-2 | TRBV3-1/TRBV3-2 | TGTGCCAGCAGCCAAGGGTGGGGGCAGGGCTACACCTTC | CASSQGWGQGYTF
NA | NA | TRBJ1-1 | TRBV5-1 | TGCGCCAGCAGCCTGATGGAGACGGAGAACACTGAAGCTTTCTTT | CASSLMETENTEAFF
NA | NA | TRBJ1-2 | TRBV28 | TGTGCCAGCAGTTTATATGGGGGGGCGCAAGGCTACACCTTC | CASSLYGGAQGYTF
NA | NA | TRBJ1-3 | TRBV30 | TGTGCCTGGAGGTCTAGGGGAAACACCATATATTTT | CAWRSRGNTIYF
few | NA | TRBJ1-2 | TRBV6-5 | TGTGCCAGCAGCTTAAACGGGGGAGCTAACTATGGCTACACCTTC | CASSLNGGANYGYTF
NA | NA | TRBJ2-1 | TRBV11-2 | TGTGCCAGCAGCTTAGATGTTTCGGGGGAGGCGGGGTTCTTC | CASSLDVSGEAGFF
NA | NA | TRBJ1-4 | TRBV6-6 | TGTGCCAGCAGTTACTCGAGATCGGGGGGTGGTGAAAAACTGTTTTTT | CASSYSRSGGGEKLFF
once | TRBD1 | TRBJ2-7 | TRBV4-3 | TGCGCCAGCAGCCAAGGTAGTCCACAGGGGACCTACGAGCAGTACTTC | CASSQGSPQGTYEQYF
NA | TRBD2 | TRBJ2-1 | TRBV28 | TGTGCCAGCAGTTCCCGTTTGACTAGCGGGAACGATGAGCAGTTCTTC | CASSSRLTSGNDEQFF
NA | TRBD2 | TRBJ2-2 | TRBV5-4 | TGTGCCAGCAGTTCCTTTAGCGGGGCGAACACCGGGGAGCTGTTTTTT | CASSSFSGANTGELFF
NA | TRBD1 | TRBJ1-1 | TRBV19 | TGTGCCAGTAGTATCGCGGGTGGTGGACAGGGTATCGCTGAAGCTTTCTTT | CASSIAGGGQGIAEAFF
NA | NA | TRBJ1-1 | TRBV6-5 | TGTGCCAGCAGGAGTCGAACAGGCAACACTGAAGCTTTCTTT | CASRSRTGNTEAFF
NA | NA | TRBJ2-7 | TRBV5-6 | TGTGCCAGCAGCCCCATTGGAGGAGAAATGCTAGCCTACGAGCAGTACTTC | CASSPIGGEMLAYEQYF
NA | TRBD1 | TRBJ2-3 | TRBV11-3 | TGTGCCAGCAGCTTAGTATCAGGACAGGGTGGAAGAACAGATACGCAGTATTTT | CASSLVSGQGGRTDTQYF
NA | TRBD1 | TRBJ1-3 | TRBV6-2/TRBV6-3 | TGTGCCAGCAGCCGAAGAACCTATAGTCGAAACAACCCCCAGACCGGGACAGAAGGAAACACCATATATTTT | CASSRRTYSRNNPQTGTEGNTIYF
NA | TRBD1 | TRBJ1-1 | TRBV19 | TGTGCCAGTAGTACCGGGACAGGGGGATTCCCGAAAGCTTTCTTT | CASSTGTGGFPKAFF
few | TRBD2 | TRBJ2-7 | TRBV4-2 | TGTGCCAGCAGCCAAGCTCCGGGACTAGCGGGAGACGAGCAGTACTTC | CASSQAPGLAGDEQYF
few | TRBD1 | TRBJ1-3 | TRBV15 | TGTGCCACCAGCACCGGGGGGACAGGGCGAAACACCATATATTTT | CATSTGGTGRNTIYF
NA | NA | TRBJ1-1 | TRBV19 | TGTGCCAGTAGTATCCCCCCCGGGTCGTTGAACACTGAAGCTTTCTTT | CASSIPPGSLNTEAFF
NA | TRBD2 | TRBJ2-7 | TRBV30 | TGTGCCTGGAGTGTACAATCCAGCGGGGGCCACGAGCAGTACTTC | CAWSVQSSGGHEQYF
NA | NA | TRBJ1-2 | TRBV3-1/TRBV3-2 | TGTGCCAGCAGCCCAAGAGGGGGACGGAACGTATATGGCTACACCTTC | CASSPRGGRNVYGYTF
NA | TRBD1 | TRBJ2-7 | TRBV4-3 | TGCGCCAGCAGCCAAGCCATTGAGGGGGCTAGAGTTACCTTC | CASSQAIEGARVTF
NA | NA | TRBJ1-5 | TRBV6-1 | TGTGCCAGCAGTGAGTCACCAGGGGCTAGCAATCAGCCCCAGCATTTT | CASSESPGASNQPQHF
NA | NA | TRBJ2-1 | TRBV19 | TGTGCCAGTAGTAAGACAGAGAGCTCCTACAATGAGCAGTTCTTC | CASSKTESSYNEQFF
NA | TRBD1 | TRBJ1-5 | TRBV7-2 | TGTGCCAGCAGCAAGGGACAGGGGGCGTCTCAGCCCCAGCATTTT | CASSKGQGASQPQHF
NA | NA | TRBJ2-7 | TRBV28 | TGTGCCAGCAGTTTGGCAGGATTCAACGAGCAGTACTTC | CASSLAGFNEQYF
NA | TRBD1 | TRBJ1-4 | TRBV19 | TGTGCCAGTAGCAAGGGGACAGGGTCAACTAATGAAAAACTGTTTTTT | CASSKGTGSTNEKLFF